This T cell receptor (beta chain) was identified during a study of T cells in Graves' hyperthyroidism and ophthalmopathy. In its sample, this clonotype was seen many times. RNA transcripts gave rise to amplified TCR beta CDR3 regions. Using the HTBI primer set, a first-round RT-PCR was run on the TCR CDR3. TCRdb reprocessed the multiplex PCR reads via MiXCR and lists one record per CDR3 protein. The repertoire holds about 600,000 distinct CDR3 sequences, with around 15% as singletons. Trimming shortened V by 3 bases and J by 2 bases, and 4 bases separated the two germline ends. The germline gives CDR1 KGHSH, CDR2 LQKENI. This CDR3 comprises 12 residues.

The V gene is TRBV18, the J gene TRBJ2-5; unclear D gene. This sequence originates from a woman between 50 and 59 years old with Graves' ophthalmopathy. Specimen: blood. CDR3 residues: CASSPMQETQYF. The DNA of the CDR3 is TGTGCCAGCTCACCGATGCAAGAGACCCAGTACTTC.